The clone carrying this T cell receptor beta chain was seen repeatedly, ten times or more. No antigen is known for it. These data are taken from a study of T cells after yellow fever vaccination. This CDR3 has 15 residues. V shed 5 bases and J 3 bases; nucleotides not matched to a gene: 4. Production of TCR cDNA was by 5'RACE template switching, which also added a universal primer site and UMIs. One entry per CDR3 protein, called by TCRdb with MiXCR from the 5' RACE reads. The sample lists about 350,000 distinct CDR3 sequences, roughly 11% seen once, with roughly 18% in the top ten. Overall study results and limits: Contamination of FACS-sorted repertoires by abundant clonotypes from the bulk population could occur.

The source of this sequence is a young man who received the YFV17D yellow fever vaccine. This sample comprised PBMCs, obtained on the day of the first yellow fever vaccination. The V call is TRBV12-3 or TRBV12-4, the J call TRBJ2-2, with 9 nucleotides matching TRBD1. CDR3 sequence: CASSRTGDYTGELFF. CDR3 nucleotide sequence: TGTGCCAGCAGTCGGACAGGGGATTACACCGGGGAGCTGTTTTTT.